This T cell receptor (beta chain) comes out of a study of T-cell memory formation after mild COVID-19. Study context: TCR clusters largely stayed donor specific. Study-wide points: Certain responding clones were present in pre-infection memory, suggesting participation of cross-reactive memory. Clones shrinking between day 15 and 85 showed a balanced CD4/CD8 split, and those that grew later tilted toward CD4+. Clones that contracted clustered mainly in CM and EM if CD4+ and in EMRA if CD8+.

This CDR3 has 12 residues. The V and J ends lost 5 bases and 8 bases respectively, with 12 bases between them. Germline lookup yields CDR1 MNHEY and CDR2 SVGEGT. Points on this clonotype: Its antigen is not known.

Via MiXCR, TCRdb re-called the 5' RACE reads, giving one row per CDR3 protein. The data hold 55,000 to 75,000 distinct CDR3 sequences, with about a quarter observed a single time. The source of this sequence is a young man who had mild COVID-19 (a few samples of this study predate the infection). Cell type and time point are not known. The chain couples TRBV6-2 or TRBV6-3 to TRBJ1-2; D unresolved. Sequencing used PBMCs or a T cell subset sorted from them (not recorded which). The CDR3: CASSPPGWGYTF. The DNA of the CDR3 is TGTGCCAGCAGTCCACCAGGTTGGGGCTACACCTTC.